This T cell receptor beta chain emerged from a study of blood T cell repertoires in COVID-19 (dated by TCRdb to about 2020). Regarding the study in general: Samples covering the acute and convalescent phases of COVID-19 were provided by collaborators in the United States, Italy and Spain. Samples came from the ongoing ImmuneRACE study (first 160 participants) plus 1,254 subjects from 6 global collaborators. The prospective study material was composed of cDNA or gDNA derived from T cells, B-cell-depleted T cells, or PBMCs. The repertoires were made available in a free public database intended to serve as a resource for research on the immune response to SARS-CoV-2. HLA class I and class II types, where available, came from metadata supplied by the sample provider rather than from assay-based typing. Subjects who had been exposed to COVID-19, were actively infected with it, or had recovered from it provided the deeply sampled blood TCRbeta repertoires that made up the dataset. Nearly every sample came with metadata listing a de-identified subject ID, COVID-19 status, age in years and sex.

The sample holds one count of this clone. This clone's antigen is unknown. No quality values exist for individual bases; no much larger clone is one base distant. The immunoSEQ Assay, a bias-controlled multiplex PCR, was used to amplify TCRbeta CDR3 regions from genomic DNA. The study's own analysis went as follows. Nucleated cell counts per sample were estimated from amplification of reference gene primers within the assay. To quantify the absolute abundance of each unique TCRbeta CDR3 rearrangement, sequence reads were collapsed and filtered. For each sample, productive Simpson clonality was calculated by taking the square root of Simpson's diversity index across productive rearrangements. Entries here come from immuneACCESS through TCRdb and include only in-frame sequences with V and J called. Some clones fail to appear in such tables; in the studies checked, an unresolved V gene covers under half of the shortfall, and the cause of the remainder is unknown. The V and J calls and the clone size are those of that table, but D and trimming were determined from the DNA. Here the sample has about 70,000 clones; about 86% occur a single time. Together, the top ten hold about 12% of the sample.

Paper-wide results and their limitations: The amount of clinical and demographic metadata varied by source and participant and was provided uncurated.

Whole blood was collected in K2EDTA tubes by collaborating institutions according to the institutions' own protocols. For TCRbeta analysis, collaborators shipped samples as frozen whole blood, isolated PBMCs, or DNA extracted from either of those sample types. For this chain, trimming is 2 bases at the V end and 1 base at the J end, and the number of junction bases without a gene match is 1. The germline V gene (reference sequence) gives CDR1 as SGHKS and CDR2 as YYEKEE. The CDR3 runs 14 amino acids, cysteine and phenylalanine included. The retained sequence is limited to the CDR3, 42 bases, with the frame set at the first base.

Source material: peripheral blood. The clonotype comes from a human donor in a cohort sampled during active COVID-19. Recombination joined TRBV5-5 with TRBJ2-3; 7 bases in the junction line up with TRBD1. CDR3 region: CASSLGTGTDTQYF. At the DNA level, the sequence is TGTGCCAGCAGCTTAGGGACAGGCACAGATACGCAGTATTTT.